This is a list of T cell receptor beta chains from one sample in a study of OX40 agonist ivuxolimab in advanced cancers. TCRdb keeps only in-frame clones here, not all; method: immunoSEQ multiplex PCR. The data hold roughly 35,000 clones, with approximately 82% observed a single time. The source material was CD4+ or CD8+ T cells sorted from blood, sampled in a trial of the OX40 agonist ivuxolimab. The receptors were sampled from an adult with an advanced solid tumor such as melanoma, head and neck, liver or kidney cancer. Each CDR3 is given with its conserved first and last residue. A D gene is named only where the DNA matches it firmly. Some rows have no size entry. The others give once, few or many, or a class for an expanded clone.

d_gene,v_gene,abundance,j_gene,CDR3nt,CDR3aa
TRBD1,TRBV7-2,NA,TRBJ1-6,TGTGCCAGCAGTCCAGGGGGGGATAATTCACCCCTCCACTTT,CASSPGGDNSPLHF
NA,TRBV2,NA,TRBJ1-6,TGTGCCAGCAGTCTTAATTCACCCCTCCACTTT,CASSLNSPLHF
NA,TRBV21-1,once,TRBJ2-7,TGTGCCAGCAGCTTAATTGGGCAGGGGGCCTACGAGCAGTACTTC,CASSLIGQGAYEQYF
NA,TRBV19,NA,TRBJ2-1,TGTGCCACCACGGACCCTAGCTCCTACAATGAGCAGTTCTTC,CATTDPSSYNEQFF
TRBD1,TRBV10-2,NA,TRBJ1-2,TGCGCCAGCAGTGAGGGGACAGGGTTCCTCTATGGCTACACCTTC,CASSEGTGFLYGYTF
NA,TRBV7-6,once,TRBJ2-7,TGTGCCAGCAGCCATCTGACCGGTGAGCAGTACTTC,CASSHLTGEQYF
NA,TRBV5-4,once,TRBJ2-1,TGTGCCAGCAGCTTACCCTCGGGAGTCTACAATGAGCAGTTCTTC,CASSLPSGVYNEQFF
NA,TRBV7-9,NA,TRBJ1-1,TGTGCCAGCAGCCTAACCGGAGCTTTCTTT,CASSLTGAFF
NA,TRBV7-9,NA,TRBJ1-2,TGTGCCAGCAGCTTAACAGGCGCTAACTATGGCTACACCTTC,CASSLTGANYGYTF
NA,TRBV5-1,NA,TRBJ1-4,TGCGCCAGCAGCTTTGGCGGGCCGACTAATGAAAAACTGTTTTTT,CASSFGGPTNEKLFF
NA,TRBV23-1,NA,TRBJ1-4,TGCGCCAGCAGTCACCTACAGGACGATAATGAAAAACTGTTTTTT,CASSHLQDDNEKLFF
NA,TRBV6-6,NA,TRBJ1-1,TGTGCCAGCAGTTACGGGGGGGTAGGCACTGAAGCTTTCTTT,CASSYGGVGTEAFF
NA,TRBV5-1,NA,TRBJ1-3,TGCGCCAGCAGCTTAGAGGGCACGAGTGGAAACACCATATATTTT,CASSLEGTSGNTIYF
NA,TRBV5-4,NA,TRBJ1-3,TGCGCCAGCAGCTTGGGAGGTGACTCTGGAAACACCATATATTTT,CASSLGGDSGNTIYF
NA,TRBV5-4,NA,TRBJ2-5,TGTGCCAGCAGCGGGGACCAGGGAAGAAGGGAGACCCAGTACTTC,CASSGDQGRRETQYF
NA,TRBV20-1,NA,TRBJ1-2,TGCAGTGCTAGGTGGCAATCCCGCTACACCTTC,CSARWQSRYTF
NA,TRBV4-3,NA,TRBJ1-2,TGCGCCAGCAGCCGGTCGGACACTTTTAACTATGGCTACACCTTC,CASSRSDTFNYGYTF
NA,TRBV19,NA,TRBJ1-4,TGTGCCAGTAGTATAGGACAGATTAATGAAAAACTGTTTTTT,CASSIGQINEKLFF
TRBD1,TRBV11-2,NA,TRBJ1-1,TGTGCCAGCAGCGCTCTGACAGGGGCCCCTTTGACTTTCTTT,CASSALTGAPLTFF
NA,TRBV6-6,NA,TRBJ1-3,TGTGCCAGCAGTTACAATGGGGGTTCGGCCGGAAACACCATATATTTT,CASSYNGGSAGNTIYF
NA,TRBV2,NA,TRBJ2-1,TGTGCCAGCAGTGAAGCGCAAGGGAACTACAATGAGCAGTTCTTC,CASSEAQGNYNEQFF
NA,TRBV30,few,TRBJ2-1,TGTGCCTGGAGTGTCGGCCTCCTTATTGAGCAGTTCTTC,CAWSVGLLIEQFF
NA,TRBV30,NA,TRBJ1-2,TGTGCCTGGAGTGTAAACTATGGCTACACCTTC,CAWSVNYGYTF
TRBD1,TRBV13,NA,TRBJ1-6,TGTGCCAGCAGTGACAGGGCACTGCGTAATTCACCCCTCCACTTT,CASSDRALRNSPLHF
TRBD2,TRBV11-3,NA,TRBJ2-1,TGTGCCAGCAGCCCGAGATTTAGCGGGGGGGCCGACAATGAGCAGTTCTTC,CASSPRFSGGADNEQFF
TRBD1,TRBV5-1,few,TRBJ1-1,TGCGCCAGCAGCTTACAGGGGCTCACTGAAGCTTTCTTT,CASSLQGLTEAFF
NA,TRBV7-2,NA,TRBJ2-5,TGTGCCAGCAGCGGGGGGCCTCAAGAGACCCAGTACTTC,CASSGGPQETQYF
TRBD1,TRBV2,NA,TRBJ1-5,TGTGCCAGCAGTGGGGACAGGGGCTATCAGCCCCAGCATTTT,CASSGDRGYQPQHF
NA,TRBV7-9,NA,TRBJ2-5,TGTGCCAGCAGCTTAGCACGAGGGAGCCAAGAGACCCAGTACTTC,CASSLARGSQETQYF
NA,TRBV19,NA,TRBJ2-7,TGTGCCAGTAGTACCCAGGGCGGGGACCTACGGGAGCAGTACTTC,CASSTQGGDLREQYF
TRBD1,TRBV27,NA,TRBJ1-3,TGTGCCAGCAGTGGAACAGGGGCCCACTCTGGAAACACCATATATTTT,CASSGTGAHSGNTIYF
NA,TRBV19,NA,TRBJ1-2,TGTGCCAGTCTAGCTACAGAGAGAACCTACACCTTC,CASLATERTYTF
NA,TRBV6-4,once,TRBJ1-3,TGTGCCAGCAGCCGTGACATGGGGTTTGGAAACACCATATATTTT,CASSRDMGFGNTIYF
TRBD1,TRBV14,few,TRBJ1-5,TGTGCCAGCAGCCAAGTTACAGGGGGTAGCAATCAGCCCCAGCATTTT,CASSQVTGGSNQPQHF
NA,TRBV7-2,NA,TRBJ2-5,TGTGCCAGCAGCTTAGATCGGAGGCAAGAGACCCAGTACTTC,CASSLDRRQETQYF
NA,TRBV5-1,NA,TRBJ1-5,TGCGCCAGCAGCTTGGTCCCAGGGGCGGGCCAGCCCCAGCATTTT,CASSLVPGAGQPQHF
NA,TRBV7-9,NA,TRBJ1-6,TGTGCCAGCGGAAGTAGCTCCTATAATTCACCCCTCCACTTT,CASGSSSYNSPLHF
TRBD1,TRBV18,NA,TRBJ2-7,TGTGCCAGCTCATTTCCGCTCCGGGACAGCTATCCTTTAAACTCCTACGAGCAGTACTTC,CASSFPLRDSYPLNSYEQYF